The sequence of this TCR beta chain was determined in a study of molecular identifiers for immune sequencing clone quantification. For the study at large: In replicates, RNA taken from approximately 20,000 or 98,000 naive CD8 cells was divided five ways, and four portions underwent sequencing. Study-level findings and limits: Identical TCR molecules that share a barcode could lead to an underestimation of highly expanded clone sizes. Clones exceeding 20 RNA copies carried over 97% of effector molecules but under 1% of naive-cell molecules. Spiked Jurkat TCR RNA from one cell was reportedly detectable among roughly 910,000 naive cells.

TCRdb passed the PCR reads through MiXCR, listing each CDR3 protein once. The sample records more than 450,000 distinct CDR3 sequences, around 23% being singletons. This CDR3 comprises 15 residues. V was pared by 3 bases and J by 0 bases, with 14 bases between. Germline lookup yields CDR1 DFQATT and CDR2 SNEGSKA (reference sequence). This clonotype was detected ten times or more. Its antigen is still unknown. The specimen sequenced was naive CD8+ T cells from blood, with Jurkat cell RNA spiked in. Subset: FACS-sorted CD8+CD4-CCR7+CD45RA+ naive T cells. V gene TRBV20-1 combines with J gene TRBJ1-1; the D is unclear. This TCR derives from a human donor in good health. Some libraries in this study had Jurkat cell RNA spiked in. As DNA, the CDR3 is TGCAGTGCTAGCTACTTGGCAGCAATGAACACTGAAGCTTTCTTT. Its translation is CSASYLAAMNTEAFF.